Each of the 26 T cell receptor beta chains below was sequenced from the same sample in a study of blood T cell repertoires in COVID-19. TCRdb keeps only in-frame clones here, not all; method: immunoSEQ multiplex PCR. This table holds under 200,000 clones, 86% found once. The material sequenced was peripheral blood. These receptors originate from a woman aged 55-70 years with COVID-19, enrolled during active disease.

The chain combines TRBV6-5 with TRBJ1-2; D gene ambiguous. From germline, CDR1 is MNHEY and CDR2 SVGAGI. Trimming stripped 6 bases from V and 7 bases from J, with 12 bases between. CDR3 length equals 12 residues. CDR3 in DNA: TGTGCCAGCAGACCCCTACTGAGTGGCTACACCTTC. This gives the protein CASRPLLSGYTF.

The chain uses TRBV6-5 and TRBJ1-2; 7 bases map to TRBD1. V was pared by 2 bases and J by 3 bases, with 9 bases of the junction left unmatched. This CDR3 contains 16 residues. Germline loops: CDR1 MNHEY, CDR2 SVGAGI. CDR3 nucleotide sequence: TGTGCCAGCAGTTACCGGAGCCGGGACAGCCACTATGGCTACACCTTC. Amino acids: CASSYRSRDSHYGYTF.

This chain links TRBV11-3 with TRBJ1-1; D unclear. This CDR3 spans 14 amino acids. V gave up 0 bases and J gave up 11 bases, with 16 bases separating them. Germline assignment: CDR1 SGHNT and CDR2 YENEEA. In nucleotides, the CDR3 is TGTGCCAGCAGCTTAGATAGAACCCTACCCGGGGCTTTCTTT. It is translated as CASSLDRTLPGAFF.

The J gene is TRBJ2-7, the V gene TRBV5-1; 9 bases match TRBD2. The CDR3 spans 14 residues. V trimming: 1 base; J trimming: 3 bases; junction bases outside the gene matches: 2. Germline CDR1 reads SGHRS; CDR2 reads YFSETQ. The chain's CDR3 is CASSLRLADYEQYF. Written as DNA, the CDR3 is TGCGCCAGCAGCTTGAGACTAGCGGACTACGAGCAGTACTTC.

J is TRBJ2-3 and V is TRBV5-1; D remains unclear. Trimming cost V 0 bases and J 3 bases, with 14 bases left between them. Germline assignment: CDR1 SGHRS and CDR2 YFSETQ. The CDR3 contains 16 residues. CDR3 coding DNA: TGCGCCAGCAGCTTGGGCGGAGCAAAAAGGACAGATACGCAGTATTTT. This gives the protein CASSLGGAKRTDTQYF.

This sequence joins TRBV18 and TRBJ2-3; the D is unclear. In germline, CDR1 is KGHSH, CDR2 LQKENI. The germline V and J ends were trimmed by 2 bases and 4 bases, with 13 bases remaining between them. The CDR3 totals 15 residues. The CDR3 loop reads CASSPIPRSADTQYF. CDR3 nucleotides: TGTGCCAGCTCACCAATACCTAGGTCGGCAGATACGCAGTATTTT.

This clone was seen only once. Here the CDR3 DNA reads TGTGCCACCAGTGAGTTAGCGGGAGACGACAATGAGCAGTTCTTC. Its translation is CATSELAGDDNEQFF. The V call is TRBV24-1, the J call TRBJ2-1, with 9 positions matching TRBD2. Per the germline V gene, CDR1 is KGHDR and CDR2 is SFDVKD. Trimming cost V 4 bases and J 5 bases; bases outside gene matches: 5. The CDR3 consists of 15 residues.

This chain links TRBV25-1 with TRBJ1-4; possibly TRBD1 for D (5 bases). Germline CDR1 is MGHDK and CDR2 is SYGVNS. The V end was cut by 7 bases, the J end by 4 bases, with 10 bases between. The CDR3 covers 13 residues. CDR3 sequence (DNA): TGTGCCAGCATGGGGGACTTTAATGAAAAACTGTTTTTT. This sequence encodes CASMGDFNEKLFF.

This clone was seen a handful of times. This rearrangement joins TRBV5-6 to TRBJ1-3; tentatively, D is TRBD1 (5 bases). Germline CDR1 reads SGHDT; CDR2 reads YYEEEE. The CDR3 sequence is 14 residues long. V was trimmed by 1 base and J by 7 bases, leaving 12 bases between them. CDR3 nucleotide sequence: TGTGCCAGCAGCTTGCCGGGCAACAGGAACACCATATATTTT. This codes for CASSLPGNRNTIYF.

J is TRBJ2-2 and V is TRBV11-3; TRBD1 agrees at 7 bases. The CDR3 spans 15 residues. CDR1 is SGHNT and CDR2 is YENEEA in the germline V gene. V lost 1 base, J lost 1 base, and 0 bases stayed unmatched. This chain's CDR3 is CASSLGTGNTGELFF. The DNA for the CDR3 is TGTGCCAGCAGCTTAGGGACAGGGAACACCGGGGAGCTGTTTTTT.

This chain links TRBV6-2 or TRBV6-3 with TRBJ1-5; no firm D call. V lost 0 bases and J lost 6, with 6 bases in between. This CDR3 spans 13 amino acids. The germline CDR1 and CDR2 sequences are MNHEY and SVGEGT. The DNA for the CDR3 is TGTGCCAGCAGTTACTCGACGGGTCAGCCCCAGCATTTT. Its protein is CASSYSTGQPQHF.

V gene TRBV30 combines with J gene TRBJ1-2; 8 bases are a match to TRBD1. The CDR3 extends over 14 amino acids. The V and J ends lost 2 bases and 3 bases, in that order; junction bases with no gene match: 5. Per the germline V gene, CDR1 is GTSNPN and CDR2 is SVGIG (reference sequence). CDR3 DNA: TGTGCCTGGAGTCTATGGGGACAGGACTATGGCTACACCTTC. Amino acid sequence: CAWSLWGQDYGYTF.

V and J are TRBV6-2 or TRBV6-3 and TRBJ1-3; 7 bases align to TRBD1. Looked up from germline, CDR1 is MNHEY and CDR2 is SVGEGT. This CDR3 spans 16 amino acids. The ends lost 5 bases at V and 0 bases at J; junction bases unmatched: 7. The chain's CDR3 is CASSNGQASSGNTIYF. CDR3 in DNA: TGTGCCAGCAGTAATGGACAGGCGAGCTCTGGAAACACCATATATTTT.

This clone was detected once. The rearrangement links TRBV4-3 to TRBJ2-7; TRBD1 matches 10 bases. Germline loops: CDR1 LGHNA, CDR2 YSLEER. The junction had 5 bases not matched to a gene; V was cut back by 3 bases and J by 3 bases. The CDR3 spans 15 residues. The CDR3 DNA is TGCGCCAGCAGCCACAGGGGACAGGGGATCTACGAGCAGTACTTC. Its translation: CASSHRGQGIYEQYF.

V is TRBV6-5 and J is TRBJ2-5; TRBD1 agrees at 11 bases. The CDR3 is made up of 15 amino acids. V gave up 5 bases and J gave up 9 bases; unmatched junction bases: 11. Germline V lookup: CDR1 MNHEY, CDR2 SVGAGI. This CDR3 is CASSLRDRGVGAQYF. The CDR3 DNA is TGTGCCAGCAGTCTTCGGGACAGGGGGGTAGGGGCCCAGTACTTC.

This rearrangement joins TRBV9 to TRBJ2-1, with a weak D call TRBD2 (6 bases). The CDR3 extends over 16 amino acids. The germline CDR1 and CDR2 sequences are SGDLS and YYNGEE. Deletions cut 1 base from V and 4 bases from J, with 15 bases between. The CDR3 region is CASSVISGDGYNEQFF. The CDR3 coding sequence is TGTGCCAGCAGCGTAATTAGCGGTGACGGATACAATGAGCAGTTCTTC.

The rearrangement joins TRBV19 to TRBJ2-1; the match to TRBD2 covers 8 bases. The V and J ends lost 6 bases and 5 bases, in that order; junction bases with no gene match: 12. CDR3 length equals 16 residues. Germline lookup yields CDR1 LNHDA and CDR2 SQIVND (reference sequence). CDR3 nucleotides: TGTGCCAGTAGCACGAGACCGGGACTAGAACACAATGAGCAGTTCTTC. The encoded protein is CASSTRPGLEHNEQFF.

V and J are TRBV7-8 and TRBJ2-7; D remains unclear. V shed 5 bases and J shed 0 bases, with 14 bases lying between them. The length of the CDR3 is 15 residues. Germline CDR1 SGHVS, CDR2 FQNEAQ. CDR3 sequence: CASSQYGVDSYEQYF. CDR3 DNA: TGTGCCAGCAGCCAATACGGAGTCGACTCCTACGAGCAGTACTTC.

This chain connects TRBV4-1 to TRBJ2-5; 9 nucleotides match TRBD2. Germline loops: CDR1 MGHRA, CDR2 YSYEKL. V dropped 2 bases and J dropped 6; count of bases not matched to a gene: 7. This CDR3 is built from 15 residues. The CDR3 sequence: CASSQQSSGTKTQYF. CDR3 in DNA: TGCGCCAGCAGCCAACAGTCTAGCGGGACCAAGACCCAGTACTTC.

The chain employs TRBV27 and TRBJ1-5, with a possible D match to TRBD1 (5 bases). The CDR3 is made up of 17 amino acids. The V and J ends lost 5 bases and 0 bases respectively, with 17 bases between them. CDR1 MNHEY and CDR2 SMNVEV come from the germline V gene (reference sequence). The CDR3 protein is CASSPPGQGDSNQPQHF. The CDR3 DNA reads TGTGCCAGCAGTCCTCCCGGACAAGGGGATAGCAATCAGCCCCAGCATTTT.

This clone was detected ten times or more. The chain employs TRBV12-5 and TRBJ1-1; 11 bases are shared with TRBD1. This CDR3 spans 18 amino acids. Per germline, CDR1 LGHNT and CDR2 FRNRAP. The V gene end was trimmed by 0 bases and the J gene end by 4 bases; junction bases not matched to a gene: 10. The CDR3 region has the DNA TGTGCTAGTGGTTTGGTAAGGACAGGGGGCAAGATCGGCACTGAAGCTTTCTTT. It yields the protein CASGLVRTGGKIGTEAFF.

The J gene is TRBJ2-7, the V gene TRBV4-2; the match to TRBD2 covers 7 bases. Trimming removed 4 bases from V and 7 bases from J; junction bases left unmatched: 7. CDR1 and CDR2 (germline): LGHNA, YNFKEQ. The CDR3 is made up of 13 amino acids. CDR3: CASSPRDYGEQYF. DNA for the CDR3: TGTGCCAGCAGCCCCCGGGACTACGGTGAGCAGTACTTC.

The chain recombines TRBV7-9 with TRBJ2-7; 9 nucleotides match TRBD2. Germline-derived CDR1 and CDR2 are SEHNR and FQNEAQ (reference sequence). V dropped 1 base and J dropped 4; count of bases not matched to a gene: 5. CDR3 size: 15 residues. The chain's CDR3 is CASSLGASGIYEQYF. The CDR3 DNA reads TGTGCCAGCAGCTTAGGGGCTAGCGGGATATACGAGCAGTACTTC.

The chain combines TRBV6-5 with TRBJ2-1; 11 bases are a match to TRBD2. V shed 5 bases and J 3 bases; nucleotides not matched to a gene: 3. The CDR3 has 15 amino acids. Germline lookup yields CDR1 MNHEY and CDR2 SVGAGI. The CDR3 reads CASSKTSGNYNEQFF. The DNA of the CDR3 is TGTGCCAGCAGTAAGACTAGCGGGAACTACAATGAGCAGTTCTTC.

This clone turned up a few times. The chain carries TRBV4-1 and TRBJ1-1; tentative D call: TRBD1 (6 bases). V lost 3 bases to trimming and J lost 4 bases, with 6 bases between them. The CDR3 length is 12 residues. Germline V gene data show CDR1 as MGHRA and CDR2 as YSYEKL. The CDR3 DNA reads TGCGCCAGCAGCCAGGGGGCCACTGAAGCTTTCTTT. Translating gives CASSQGATEAFF.

V is TRBV30 and J is TRBJ1-5; 9 bases align to TRBD1. Germline V gene lookup returns CDR1 GTSNPN and CDR2 SVGIG (reference sequence). The CDR3 is 15 residues long. V shed 3 bases and J 3 bases; nucleotides not matched to a gene: 6. For the CDR3, the DNA is TGTGCCTGGAGGGGAGACAGGGGGGACAATCAGCCCCAGCATTTT. Residues: CAWRGDRGDNQPQHF.